The present T cell receptor beta chain was sequenced within a study of T cell responses to AZD1222 COVID-19 vaccine. Study observations and caveats: A mostly white British donor set with more females was recruited, and clonal diversity was possibly underestimated. Spike-specific TCR breadth and depth were elevated following two AZD1222 doses. No day 14 peak samples; only post-peak repertoires were characterized.

TCRdb's table, derived via immunoSEQ multiplex PCR, lists solely in-frame clones and lacks some. The sample comprises some 110,000 clones, 92% of which are singletons, and roughly 1.6% rests with the top ten. Looked up from germline, CDR1 is MDHEN and CDR2 is SYDVKM. The CDR3 is made up of 15 amino acids. The V and J ends lost 3 bases and 2 bases respectively, with 11 bases between them. On this clone itself: The target antigen is unknown.

This chain links TRBV28 with TRBJ1-5; the D gene is possibly TRBD1 (5 bases). This receptor was obtained from an adult who received the AZD1222 COVID-19 vaccine. The input for sequencing was peripheral blood, taken 28 days after the second AZD1222 dose. CDR3 protein: CASSFQGRGNQPQHF. For the CDR3, the DNA is TGTGCCAGCAGTTTCCAGGGCAGGGGCAATCAGCCCCAGCATTTT.